A single sample is the source of the 12 T cell receptor beta chains below, sequenced in a study of cytomegalovirus exposure and HLA in healthy donors. Primers included in the PCR were 60 Vbeta and 13 Jbeta primers. The assay was immunoSEQ multiplex PCR, and TCRdb's table has in-frame clones only and misses some. The sample totals about 52,000 clones; its top ten clones hold 12%. Sequenced sample: PBMCs. These receptors originate from a woman aged 60-70 years in good health and CMV-seropositive.

The chain has TRBV5-8 and TRBJ2-1; a possible D gene is TRBD2 (6 bases). CDR1 and CDR2 (germline): SGHTS, YDEGEE. The V end was cut by 4 bases, the J end by 12 bases, with 11 bases between. CDR3 size: 11 residues. The chain's CDR3 is CASSVTGRQFF. The CDR3 DNA sequence: TGTGCCAGCAGCGTGACCGGGAGGCAGTTCTTC.

This chain uses TRBV19 with TRBJ2-2, with D possibly TRBD1 on 6 matching bases. The germline V gene has CDR1 LNHDA and CDR2 SQIVND (reference sequence). The CDR3 extends over 14 amino acids. V lost 7 bases and J lost 4, with 13 bases in between. CDR3 nucleotides: TGTGCCAGTAACGTGCAGGGGAGCACCGGGGAGCTGTTTTTT. Residues: CASNVQGSTGELFF.

This sequence joins TRBV25-1 and TRBJ1-2, with no clear D. Germline CDR1 is MGHDK and CDR2 is SYGVNS. The CDR3 totals 15 residues. V was clipped by 5 bases and J by 1 base, with 14 bases between them. For the CDR3, the DNA is TGTGCCAGCAGTCCCCGTCCAGGCTTTAACTATGGCTACACCTTC. Translated: CASSPRPGFNYGYTF.

V gene TRBV2 combines with J gene TRBJ2-2, with D perhaps matching TRBD2 (6 bases). This CDR3 is built from 12 residues. The ends were cut back, 6 bases at V and 4 bases at J, with 6 bases in the middle. The germline V gene has CDR1 SNHLY and CDR2 FYNNEI. The CDR3 region is CASRGGTGELFF. CDR3 bases: TGTGCCAGCAGGGGGGGCACCGGGGAGCTGTTTTTT.

CDR3 bases: TGTGCTAGTGCTCCGGACAGTACTAATTCACCCCTCCACTTT. This codes for CASAPDSTNSPLHF. The chain joins TRBV12-5 to TRBJ1-6, with D perhaps matching TRBD1 (6 bases). This CDR3 contains 14 residues. The V end lost 7 bases, the J end lost 6 bases, and 13 bases lay between the germline ends. The germline V gene encodes CDR1 LGHNT and CDR2 FRNRAP.

The chain is built from TRBV20-1 and TRBJ1-1; D unresolved. V dropped 5 bases and J dropped 10 bases, with 11 bases sitting between them. This CDR3 is 10 amino acids long. Germline CDR1 is DFQATT and CDR2 is SNEGSKA (reference sequence). The CDR3 DNA sequence: TGCAGTGCTTCTCATGAGAGAGCTTTCTTT. Its translation is CSASHERAFF.

The CDR3 reads CASSPRDSNEQYF. The DNA of the CDR3 is TGTGCCAGCTCACCAAGAGACAGCAACGAGCAGTACTTC. V is TRBV18 and J is TRBJ2-7; a weak D match, TRBD1 (5 bases). This CDR3 contains 13 residues. Germline CDR1 is KGHSH and CDR2 is LQKENI. Trimming took 2 bases from V and 5 from J, leaving 10 bases between them. The whole variable domain, filled in from reference TRBV18 and TRBJ2-7, reads NAGVMQNPRHLVRRRGQEARLRCSPMKGHSHVYWYRQLPEEGLKFMVYLQKENIIDESGMPKERFSAEFPKEGPSILRIQQVVRGDSAAYFCASSPRDSNEQYFGPGTRLTVT.

This chain uses TRBV29-1 with TRBJ2-2; possibly TRBD1 for D (5 bases). This CDR3 is 12 amino acids long. Trimming took off 7 bases at V and 6 bases at J, with 12 bases between the two ends. The V gene's germline CDR1 is SQVTM and CDR2 ANQGSEA. The CDR3 sequence: CSGGSSAGELFF. DNA of the CDR3: TGCAGCGGGGGCAGTTCCGCCGGGGAGCTGTTTTTT.

V and J are TRBV19 and TRBJ2-7; a possible D gene is TRBD2 (5 bases). CDR1 is LNHDA, CDR2 SQIVND, per germline (reference sequence). CDR3 length equals 16 residues. Trimming shortened V by 3 bases and J by 3 bases, and 18 bases separated the two germline ends. This chain's CDR3 is CASSITPFAEGYEQYF. CDR3 bases: TGTGCCAGTAGTATCACTCCCTTTGCTGAGGGCTACGAGCAGTACTTC. Using reference TRBV19 and TRBJ2-7 for the parts outside the CDR3, the full variable domain is DGGITQSPKYLFRKEGQNVTLSCEQNLNHDAMYWYRQDPGQGLRLIYYSQIVNDFQKGDIAEGYSVSREKKESFPLTVTSAQKNPTAFYLCASSITPFAEGYEQYFGPGTRLTVT.

The chain combines TRBV9 with TRBJ2-3; tentative D call: TRBD2 (5 bases). The V end lost 6 bases, the J end lost 1 base, and 15 bases lay between the germline ends. This CDR3 is 15 amino acids long. CDR1 SGDLS and CDR2 YYNGEE come from the germline V gene. CDR3 in DNA: TGTGCCAGCACCCCGGGTAGCGCGGGCACAGATACGCAGTATTTT. Translation: CASTPGSAGTDTQYF.

The chain has TRBV5-1 and TRBJ1-6; 8 positions agree with TRBD1. This CDR3 region has 14 residues. Per the germline V gene, CDR1 is SGHRS and CDR2 is YFSETQ. Germline trimming cut 2 bases from V and 12 bases from J; bases unmatched to any gene: 7. The CDR3 sequence: CASSLNSGTGPLHF. In nucleotides, the CDR3 is TGCGCCAGCAGCTTAAACTCCGGGACAGGACCCCTCCACTTT.

The V call is TRBV5-8, the J call TRBJ2-5; a weak D match, TRBD1 (6 bases). The CDR3 loop spans 16 amino acids. Trimming cost V 3 bases and J 2 bases, with 17 bases left between them. CDR1 and CDR2 (germline): SGHTS, YDEGEE. The CDR3 DNA reads as TGTGCCAGCAGCTCTGGGACCGGGACAAAGCAAGAGACCCAGTACTTC. Residues: CASSSGTGTKQETQYF.